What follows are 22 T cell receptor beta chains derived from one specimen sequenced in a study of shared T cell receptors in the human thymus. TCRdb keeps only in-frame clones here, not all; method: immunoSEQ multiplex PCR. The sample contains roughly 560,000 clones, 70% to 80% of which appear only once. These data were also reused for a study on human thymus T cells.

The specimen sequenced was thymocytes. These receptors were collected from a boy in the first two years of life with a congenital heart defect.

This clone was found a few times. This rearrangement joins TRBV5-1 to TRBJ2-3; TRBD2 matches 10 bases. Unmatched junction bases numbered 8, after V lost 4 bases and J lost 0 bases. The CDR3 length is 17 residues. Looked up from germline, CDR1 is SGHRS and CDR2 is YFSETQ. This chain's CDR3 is CASSLWTSGTSTDTQYF. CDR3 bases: TGCGCCAGCAGCCTATGGACTAGCGGAACTAGCACAGATACGCAGTATTTT. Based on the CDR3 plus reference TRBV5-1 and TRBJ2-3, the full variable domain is KAGVTQTPRYLIKTRGQQVTLSCSPISGHRSVSWYQQTPGQGLQFLFEYFSETQRNKGNFPGRFSGRQFSNSRSEMNVSTLELGDSALYLCASSLWTSGTSTDTQYFGPGTRLTVL.

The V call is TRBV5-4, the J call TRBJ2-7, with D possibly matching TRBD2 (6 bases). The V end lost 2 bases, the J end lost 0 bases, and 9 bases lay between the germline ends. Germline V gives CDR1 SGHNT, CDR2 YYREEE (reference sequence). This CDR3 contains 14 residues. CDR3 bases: TGTGCCAGCAGCTTAGCGGGCCGCTCCTACGAGCAGTACTTC. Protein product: CASSLAGRSYEQYF.

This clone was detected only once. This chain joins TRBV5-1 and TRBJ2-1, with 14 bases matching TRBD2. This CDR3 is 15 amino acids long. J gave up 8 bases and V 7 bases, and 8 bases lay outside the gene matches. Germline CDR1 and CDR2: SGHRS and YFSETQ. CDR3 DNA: TGCGCCAGCCTTCCTGGGACTAGCGGGAGTGATGAGCAGTTCTTC. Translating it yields CASLPGTSGSDEQFF. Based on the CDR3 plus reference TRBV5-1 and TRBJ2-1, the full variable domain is KAGVTQTPRYLIKTRGQQVTLSCSPISGHRSVSWYQQTPGQGLQFLFEYFSETQRNKGNFPGRFSGRQFSNSRSEMNVSTLELGDSALYLCASLPGTSGSDEQFFGPGTRLTVL.

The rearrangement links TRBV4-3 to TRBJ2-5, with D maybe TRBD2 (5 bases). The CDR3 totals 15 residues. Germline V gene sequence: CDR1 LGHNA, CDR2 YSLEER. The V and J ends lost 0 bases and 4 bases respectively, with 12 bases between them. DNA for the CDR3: TGCGCCAGCAGCCAAGATGCTCACCGGGGAGAGACCCAGTACTTC. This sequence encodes CASSQDAHRGETQYF.

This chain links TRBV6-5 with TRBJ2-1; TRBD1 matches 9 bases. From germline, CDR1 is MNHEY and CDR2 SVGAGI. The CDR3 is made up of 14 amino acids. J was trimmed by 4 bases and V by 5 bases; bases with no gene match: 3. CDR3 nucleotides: TGTGCCAGCAGTGGGACAGGGTTTTACAATGAGCAGTTCTTC. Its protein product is CASSGTGFYNEQFF.

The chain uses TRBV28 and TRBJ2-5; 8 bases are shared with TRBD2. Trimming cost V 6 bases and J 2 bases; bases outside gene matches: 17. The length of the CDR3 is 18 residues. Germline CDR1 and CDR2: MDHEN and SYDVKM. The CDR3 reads CASRNENKREPPQETQYF. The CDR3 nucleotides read TGTGCCAGCAGGAACGAAAACAAGCGGGAGCCTCCTCAAGAGACCCAGTACTTC.

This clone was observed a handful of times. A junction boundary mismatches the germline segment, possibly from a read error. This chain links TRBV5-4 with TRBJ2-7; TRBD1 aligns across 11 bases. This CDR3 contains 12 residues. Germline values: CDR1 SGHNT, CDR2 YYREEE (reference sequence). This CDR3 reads CASSEEDRGLRF. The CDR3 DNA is TGTGCCAGCAGCGAGGAGGACAGGGGGCTTCGGTTC. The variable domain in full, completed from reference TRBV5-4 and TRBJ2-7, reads ETGVTQSPTHLIKTRGQQVTLRCSSQSGHNTVSWYQQALGQGPQFIFQYYREEENGRGNFPPRFSGLQFPNYSSELNVNALELDDSALYLCASSEEDRGLRFGPGTRLTVT.

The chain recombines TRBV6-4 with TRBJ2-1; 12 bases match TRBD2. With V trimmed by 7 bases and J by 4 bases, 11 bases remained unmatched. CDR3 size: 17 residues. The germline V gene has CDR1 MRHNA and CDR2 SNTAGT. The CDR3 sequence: CASKGRLAGDPYNEQFF. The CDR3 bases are TGTGCCAGCAAGGGGAGACTAGCGGGGGACCCGTACAATGAGCAGTTCTTC.

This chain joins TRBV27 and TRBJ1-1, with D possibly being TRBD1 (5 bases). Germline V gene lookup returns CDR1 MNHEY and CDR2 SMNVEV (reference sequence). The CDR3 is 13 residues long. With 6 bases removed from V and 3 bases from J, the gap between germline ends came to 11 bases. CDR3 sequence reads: CASRQVMDTEAFF. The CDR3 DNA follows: TGTGCCAGCAGACAGGTTATGGACACTGAAGCTTTCTTT.

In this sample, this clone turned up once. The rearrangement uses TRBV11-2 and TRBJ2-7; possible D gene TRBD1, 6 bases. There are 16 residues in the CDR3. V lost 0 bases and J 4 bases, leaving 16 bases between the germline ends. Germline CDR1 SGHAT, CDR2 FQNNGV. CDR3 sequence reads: CASSLDIQGRGYEQYF. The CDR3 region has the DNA TGTGCCAGCAGCTTAGATATCCAGGGGAGAGGGTACGAGCAGTACTTC.

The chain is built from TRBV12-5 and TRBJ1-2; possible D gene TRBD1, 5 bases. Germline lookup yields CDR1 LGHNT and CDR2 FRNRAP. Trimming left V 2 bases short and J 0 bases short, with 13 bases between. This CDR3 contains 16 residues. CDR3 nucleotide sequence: TGTGCTAGTGGTTTGCCTCTAGGCAGGGCTAACTATGGCTACACCTTC. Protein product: CASGLPLGRANYGYTF.

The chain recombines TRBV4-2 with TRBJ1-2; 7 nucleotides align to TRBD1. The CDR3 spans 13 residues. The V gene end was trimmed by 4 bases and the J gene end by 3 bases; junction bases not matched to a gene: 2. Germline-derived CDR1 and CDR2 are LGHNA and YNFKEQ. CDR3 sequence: CASSLTGYYGYTF. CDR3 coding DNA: TGTGCCAGCAGCCTGACAGGGTACTATGGCTACACCTTC.

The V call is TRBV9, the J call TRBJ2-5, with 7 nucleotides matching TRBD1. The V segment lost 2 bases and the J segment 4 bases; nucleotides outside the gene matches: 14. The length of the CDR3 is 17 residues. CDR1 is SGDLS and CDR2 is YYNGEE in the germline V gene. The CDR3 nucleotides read TGTGCCAGCAGCGTCGGTCCGGCCGACAACAGGGGAGAGACCCAGTACTTC. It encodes CASSVGPADNRGETQYF.

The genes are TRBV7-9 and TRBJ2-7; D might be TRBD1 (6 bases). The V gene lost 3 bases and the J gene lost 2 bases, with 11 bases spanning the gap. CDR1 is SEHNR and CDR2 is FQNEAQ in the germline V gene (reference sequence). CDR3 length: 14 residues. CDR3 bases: TGTGCCAGCAGCTTGGTCAGGGACACCTACGAGCAGTACTTC. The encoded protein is CASSLVRDTYEQYF. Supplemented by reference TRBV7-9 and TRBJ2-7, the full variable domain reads DTGVSQNPRHKITKRGQNVTFRCDPISEHNRLYWYRQTLGQGPEFLTYFQNEAQLEKSRLLSDRFSAERPKGSFSTLEIQRTEQGDSAMYLCASSLVRDTYEQYFGPGTRLTVT.

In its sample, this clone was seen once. CDR3 in amino acids: CASSRRAGMADTQYF. The CDR3 bases are TGTGCCAGCAGCCGCCGAGCGGGAATGGCGGATACGCAGTATTTT. J is TRBJ2-3 and V is TRBV5-8, with 7 bases lining up with TRBD2. The CDR3 spans 15 residues. Trimming took 4 bases from V and 6 from J; bases not matched to a gene: 11. CDR1 is SGHTS, CDR2 YDEGEE, per germline.

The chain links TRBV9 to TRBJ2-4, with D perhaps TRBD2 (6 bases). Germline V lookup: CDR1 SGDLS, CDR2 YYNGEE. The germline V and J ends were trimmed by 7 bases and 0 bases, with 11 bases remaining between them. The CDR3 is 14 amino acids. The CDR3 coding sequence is TGTGCCAGCTCCGGGGGAGTAGCCAAAAACATTCAGTACTTC. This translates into CASSGGVAKNIQYF.

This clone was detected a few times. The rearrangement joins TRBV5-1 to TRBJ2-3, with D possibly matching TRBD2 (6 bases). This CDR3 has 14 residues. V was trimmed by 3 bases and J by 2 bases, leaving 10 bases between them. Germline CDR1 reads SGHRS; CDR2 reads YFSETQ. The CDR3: CASSWGEITDTQYF. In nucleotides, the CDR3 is TGCGCCAGCAGCTGGGGGGAGATCACAGATACGCAGTATTTT.

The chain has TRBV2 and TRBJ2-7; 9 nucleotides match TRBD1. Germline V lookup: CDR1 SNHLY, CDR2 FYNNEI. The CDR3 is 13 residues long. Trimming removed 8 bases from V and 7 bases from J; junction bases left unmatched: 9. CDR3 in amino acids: CASDRGGFMEQYF. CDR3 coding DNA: TGTGCCAGCGACAGGGGGGGATTTATGGAGCAGTACTTC.

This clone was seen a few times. This CDR3 is CAWSGGFGNTIYF. For the CDR3, the DNA is TGTGCCTGGAGTGGAGGGTTTGGAAACACCATATATTTT. The chain combines TRBV30 with TRBJ1-3; D not certain. The CDR3 is 13 residues long. Between the trimmed V and J ends, which lost 1 base and 3 bases, there was a span of 7 bases. CDR1 is GTSNPN and CDR2 is SVGIG in the germline V gene (reference sequence). The variable domain in full, with the rest retrieved from reference TRBV30 and TRBJ1-3, is SQTIHQWPATLVQPVGSPLSLECTVEGTSNPNLYWYRQAAGRGLQLLFYSVGIGQISSEVPQNLSASRPQDRQFILSSKKLLLSDSGFYLCAWSGGFGNTIYFGEGSWLTVV.

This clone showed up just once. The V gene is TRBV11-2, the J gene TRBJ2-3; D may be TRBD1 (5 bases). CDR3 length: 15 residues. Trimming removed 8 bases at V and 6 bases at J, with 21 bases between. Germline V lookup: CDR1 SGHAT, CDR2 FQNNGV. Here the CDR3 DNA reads TGTGCCAGCGGACAAGACTGGCCTCGTTCCGATACGCAGTATTTT. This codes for CASGQDWPRSDTQYF.

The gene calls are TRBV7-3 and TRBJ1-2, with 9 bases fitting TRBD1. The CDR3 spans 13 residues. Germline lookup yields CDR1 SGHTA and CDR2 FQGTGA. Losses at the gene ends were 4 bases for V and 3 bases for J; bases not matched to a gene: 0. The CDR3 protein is CASSWDRDYGYTF. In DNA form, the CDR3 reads TGTGCCAGCAGCTGGGACAGGGACTATGGCTACACCTTC.

CDR3 sequence: CASRELAGAWAYEQYF. The CDR3 DNA follows: TGTGCCAGCAGGGAACTAGCGGGAGCGTGGGCCTACGAGCAGTACTTC. This chain uses TRBV27 with TRBJ2-7, with 11 bases identical to TRBD2. The CDR3 sequence is 16 residues long. CDR1 and CDR2 from the germline V gene are MNHEY and SMNVEV (reference sequence). V trimming: 6 bases; J trimming: 2 bases; junction bases outside the gene matches: 9.